This T cell receptor beta chain was sequenced during a study of human T cells and chemical hapten exposure. The CDR3 length is 14 residues. Between the trimmed V and J ends, which lost 3 bases and 5 bases, there was a span of 13 bases. From germline, CDR1 is SGHVS and CDR2 FQNEAQ. Using its own MiXCR run on the RACE reads, TCRdb lists one record per CDR3 protein. The table includes 50,000 to 75,000 distinct CDR3 sequences, 9.5% to 12% detected once. Specified time point: patch test 3, about 24 weeks after DPC sensitization. This sample's treatment: therapeutic diphenylcyclopropenone sensitization with weekly scalp DPC.

Specimen: whole blood, collected in connection with sensitization to the hapten diphenylcyclopropenone (DPC). This TCR derives from a woman in her 30s with alopecia areata. Some clones in this sample may be carry-over from other donors' samples. J is TRBJ1-1 and V is TRBV7-8; D ambiguous. The CDR3 nucleotides are TGTGCCAGCAGCTTCAGCGGTTTAGGGACTGAAGCTTTCTTT. This translates into CASSFSGLGTEAFF.